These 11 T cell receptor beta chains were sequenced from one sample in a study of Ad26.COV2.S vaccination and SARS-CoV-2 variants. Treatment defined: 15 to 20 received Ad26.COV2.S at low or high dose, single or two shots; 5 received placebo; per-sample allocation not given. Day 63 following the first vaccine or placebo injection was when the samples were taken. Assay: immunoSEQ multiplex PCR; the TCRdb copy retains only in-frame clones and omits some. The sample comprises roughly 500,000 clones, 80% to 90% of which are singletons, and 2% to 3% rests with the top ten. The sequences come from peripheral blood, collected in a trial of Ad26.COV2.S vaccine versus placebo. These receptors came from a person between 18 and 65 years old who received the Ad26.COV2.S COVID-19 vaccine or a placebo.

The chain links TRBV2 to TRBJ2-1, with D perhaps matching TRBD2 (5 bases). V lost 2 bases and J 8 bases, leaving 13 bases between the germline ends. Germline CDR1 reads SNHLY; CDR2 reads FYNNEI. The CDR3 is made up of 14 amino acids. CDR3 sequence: CASSERLAKDEQFF. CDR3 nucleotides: TGTGCCAGCAGTGAACGTCTAGCTAAGGATGAGCAGTTCTTC.

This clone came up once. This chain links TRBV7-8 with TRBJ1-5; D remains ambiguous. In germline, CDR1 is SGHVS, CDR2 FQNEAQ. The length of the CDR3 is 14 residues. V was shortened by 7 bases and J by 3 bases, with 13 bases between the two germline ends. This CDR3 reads CASTGRSSNQPQHF. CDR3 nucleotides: TGTGCCAGCACCGGACGGAGTTCCAATCAGCCCCAGCATTTT. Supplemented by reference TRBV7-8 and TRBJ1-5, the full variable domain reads GAGVSQSPRYKVAKRGQDVALRCDPISGHVSLFWYQQALGQGPEFLTYFQNEAQLDKSGLPSDRFFAERPEGSVSTLKIQRTQQEDSAVYLCASTGRSSNQPQHFGDGTRLSIL.

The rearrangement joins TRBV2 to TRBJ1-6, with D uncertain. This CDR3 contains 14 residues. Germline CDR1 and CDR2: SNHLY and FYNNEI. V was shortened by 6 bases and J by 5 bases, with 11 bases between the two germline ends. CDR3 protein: CASSLLENNSPLHF. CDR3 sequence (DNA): TGTGCCAGCAGCTTATTAGAGAATAATTCACCCCTCCACTTT.

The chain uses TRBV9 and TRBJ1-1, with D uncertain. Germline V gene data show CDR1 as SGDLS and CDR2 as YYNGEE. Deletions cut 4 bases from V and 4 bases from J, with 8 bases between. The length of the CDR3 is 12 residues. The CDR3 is CASSPSGTEAFF. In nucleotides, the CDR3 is TGTGCCAGCAGCCCCAGCGGCACTGAAGCTTTCTTT.

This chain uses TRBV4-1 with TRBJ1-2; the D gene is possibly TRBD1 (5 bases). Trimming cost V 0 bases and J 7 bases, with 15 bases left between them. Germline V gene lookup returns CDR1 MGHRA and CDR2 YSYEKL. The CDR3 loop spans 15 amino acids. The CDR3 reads CASSQETTAGFGYTF. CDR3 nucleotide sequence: TGCGCCAGCAGCCAAGAGACGACTGCAGGGTTTGGCTACACCTTC.

The CDR3 DNA reads as TGTGCCAGCAGTTCAAATGGACACCGGACCCACGAGCAGTACGTC. The encoded protein is CASSSNGHRTHEQYV. The genes are TRBV6-2 or TRBV6-3 and TRBJ2-7; the D gene is possibly TRBD1 (5 bases). With 4 bases removed from V and 5 bases from J, the gap between germline ends came to 18 bases. The CDR3 sequence is 15 residues long. Germline values: CDR1 MNHEY, CDR2 SVGEGT.

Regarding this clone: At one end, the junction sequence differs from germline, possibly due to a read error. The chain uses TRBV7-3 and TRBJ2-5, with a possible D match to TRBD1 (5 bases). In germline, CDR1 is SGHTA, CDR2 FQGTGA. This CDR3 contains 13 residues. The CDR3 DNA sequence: TGTGCCAGCAGCCCAAGACAGCAAGAGATCCAGTACTTC. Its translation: CASSPRQQEIQYF. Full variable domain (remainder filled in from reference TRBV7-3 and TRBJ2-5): GAGVSQTPSNKVTEKGKYVELRCDPISGHTALYWYRQSLGQGPEFLIYFQGTGAADDSGLPNDRFFAVRPEGSVSTLKIQRTERGDSAVYLCASSPRQQEIQYFGPGTRLLVL.

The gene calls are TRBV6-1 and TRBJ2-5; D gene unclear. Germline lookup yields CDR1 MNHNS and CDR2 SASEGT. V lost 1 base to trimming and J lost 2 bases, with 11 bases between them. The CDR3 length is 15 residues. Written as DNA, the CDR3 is TGTGCCAGCAGTGAAGAGTTGCAGGTACAAGAGACCCAGTACTTC. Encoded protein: CASSEELQVQETQYF.

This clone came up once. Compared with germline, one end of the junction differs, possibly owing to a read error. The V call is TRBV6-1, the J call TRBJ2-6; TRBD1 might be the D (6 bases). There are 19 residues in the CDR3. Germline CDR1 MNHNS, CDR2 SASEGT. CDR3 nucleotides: TGTGCCAGCAGGGAAGGGCGTGGGGGCGGCCCCTCTGGGGCCAACGTCCTGACTTTC. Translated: CASREGRGGGPSGANVLTF.

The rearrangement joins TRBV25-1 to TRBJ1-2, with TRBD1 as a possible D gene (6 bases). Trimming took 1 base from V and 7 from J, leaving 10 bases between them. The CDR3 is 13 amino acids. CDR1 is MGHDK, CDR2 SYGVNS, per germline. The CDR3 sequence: CASSEWARGGYTF. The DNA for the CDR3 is TGTGCCAGCAGTGAATGGGCCAGGGGTGGCTACACCTTC.

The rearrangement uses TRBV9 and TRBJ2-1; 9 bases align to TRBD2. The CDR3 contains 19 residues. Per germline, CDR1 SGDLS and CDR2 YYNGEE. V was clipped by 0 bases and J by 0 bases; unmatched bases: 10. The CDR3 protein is CASSVGLADGASSYNEQFF. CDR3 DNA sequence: TGTGCCAGCAGCGTAGGACTAGCGGACGGGGCGAGCTCCTACAATGAGCAGTTCTTC. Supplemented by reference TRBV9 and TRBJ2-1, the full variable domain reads DSGVTQTPKHLITATGQRVTLRCSPRSGDLSVYWYQQSLDQGLQFLIQYYNGEERAKGNILERFSAQQFPDLHSELNLSSLELGDSALYFCASSVGLADGASSYNEQFFGPGTRLTVL.